These T cell receptor beta chains were read from a single sample in a study of T-cell reconstitution after alpha-beta-depleted transplantation in children. A single record per CDR3 protein comes from TCRdb applying MiXCR to the PCR reads. The sample holds around 500,000 distinct CDR3 sequences, roughly 24% seen once. The material was PBMCs, mostly from graft donor cells, obtained 360 days after TCRalphabeta/CD19-depleted stem cell transplant. The receptors were gathered from a boy younger than two who had a stem cell transplant for acute myeloid leukemia, so the T cells may come from the graft donor. CDR3s include the opening cysteine and the closing phenylalanine or tryptophan. A D gene is named only where the DNA matches it firmly. Expanded clones are given a class, and other clones once, few, many or no size at all.

>TRBJ2-3|TRBV5-1|.|.
CASSTTRTAPTDTQYF
TGCGCCAGCAGCACAACCCGGACAGCCCCCACAGATACGCAGTATTTT
>TRBJ2-4|TRBV28|few|.
CASSPIEQDHNIQYF
TGTGCCAGCAGTCCTATTGAGCAGGATCATAACATTCAGTACTTC
>TRBJ2-1|TRBV21-1|few|.
CASVGDRGSYNEQFF
TGTGCCAGCGTAGGGGACAGGGGCTCCTACAATGAGCAGTTCTTC
>TRBJ2-1|TRBV15|many|.
CATSSQRGGWPYNEQFF
TGTGCCACCAGCAGTCAAAGGGGGGGCTGGCCCTACAATGAGCAGTTCTTC
>TRBJ2-4|TRBV20-1|few|.
CSATQLAKNIQYF
TGCAGTGCCACGCAGTTAGCCAAAAACATTCAGTACTTC
>TRBJ2-1|TRBV23-1|.|.
CASMGEQSSRRGPLFCSYNEQFF
TGCGCCAGCATGGGGGAGCAGTCAAGTCGTAGGGGACCGTTGTTTTGCTCCTACAATGAGCAGTTCTTC
>TRBJ2-1|TRBV4-3|few|TRBD1
CASSQDLNRGFAYNEQFF
TGCGCCAGCAGCCAAGATCTTAACAGGGGGTTTGCCTACAATGAGCAGTTCTTC
>TRBJ2-5|TRBV15|.|TRBD2
CATSRGLASQETQYF
TGTGCCACCAGCAGAGGACTAGCGTCCCAAGAGACCCAGTACTTC
>TRBJ2-1|TRBV29-1|few|TRBD1
CSVDRPGQGYEQFF
TGCAGCGTTGATCGTCCGGGACAGGGGTATGAGCAGTTCTTC
>TRBJ1-2|TRBV29-1|.|.
CSVVDRSGGYTF
TGCAGCGTGGTCGACAGGTCGGGCGGCTACACCTTC
>TRBJ2-2|TRBV7-9|once|.
CASSQAGVSGELFF
TGTGCCAGCTCCCAAGCAGGGGTCAGCGGGGAGCTGTTTTTT
>TRBJ1-1|TRBV12-3/TRBV12-4|many|.
CASSFGRAEAFF
TGTGCCAGCAGTTTCGGGAGGGCTGAAGCTTTCTTT
>TRBJ2-5|TRBV9|few|TRBD2
CASSADRLAGRETQYF
TGTGCCAGCAGCGCGGACCGACTAGCGGGGAGAGAGACCCAGTACTTC
>TRBJ1-1|TRBV20-1|.|TRBD1
CSPIGQGEAFF
TGCAGTCCTATCGGACAGGGTGAAGCTTTCTTT
>TRBJ2-5|TRBV20-1|many|.
CSARDLRGRSWETQYF
TGCAGTGCTAGAGATCTTAGGGGACGCTCATGGGAGACCCAGTACTTC
>TRBJ1-6|TRBV5-6|.|.
CASSLAGPIKRDSPLHF
TGTGCCAGCAGCTTGGCTGGGCCCATCAAGCGTGATTCACCCCTCCACTTT
>TRBJ1-6|TRBV18|many|.
CASSAVGGTPPLHF
TGTGCCAGCTCAGCCGTGGGTGGTACCCCACCCCTCCACTTT
>TRBJ2-1|TRBV7-3|many|.
CASSSRYPDNEQFF
TGTGCCAGCAGCTCACGGTATCCTGATAATGAGCAGTTCTTC
>TRBJ2-7|TRBV7-9|.|TRBD1
CASSLAYGTAQTYEQYF
TGTGCCAGCAGCTTAGCGTACGGGACAGCTCAGACCTACGAGCAGTACTTC
>TRBJ2-5|TRBV12-3/TRBV12-4|few|.
CASSFGGGAVGETQYF
TGTGCCAGCAGTTTCGGTGGGGGGGCAGTAGGAGAGACCCAGTACTTC
>TRBJ2-5|TRBV5-1|many|.
CASSLNPAEETQYF
TGCGCCAGCAGCTTAAACCCAGCCGAAGAGACCCAGTACTTC
>TRBJ1-5|TRBV12-3/TRBV12-4|many|TRBD1
CASSSGRGRNRQPQHF
TGTGCCAGCAGTTCGGGCAGGGGGAGAAACAGGCAGCCCCAGCATTTT
>TRBJ1-2|TRBV20-1|.|TRBD1
CSARGDSSKRNTF
TGCAGTGCTAGAGGGGACAGTTCCAAGAGGAACACCTTC
>TRBJ1-1|TRBV7-9|.|.
CASSLARTEVTEAFF
TGTGCCAGCAGCTTAGCTCGGACCGAGGTCACTGAAGCTTTCTTT
>TRBJ1-2|TRBV29-1|.|.
CSVDSSLYGYTF
TGCAGCGTTGACAGCAGCTTGTATGGCTACACCTTC
>TRBJ2-7|TRBV7-9|.|TRBD1
CASSFPGGDEQYF
TGTGCCAGCAGCTTTCCAGGGGGAGACGAGCAGTACTTC